Many counts were recorded for the clone carrying this T cell receptor (beta chain). The target antigen is unknown. From germline, CDR1 is SGHRS and CDR2 YFSETQ. The length of the CDR3 is 15 residues. Trimming at V came to 0 bases and at J to 5 bases, leaving 5 bases not matched to a gene. This sample was included in a study of T-cell memory formation after mild COVID-19. General study results and limits: Shrinking CD4+ clones resided mostly in CM and EM, and CD8+ ones in EMRA.

TCRdb reprocessed the 5' RACE reads with MiXCR, giving one entry per CDR3 protein. The table records hundreds of thousands of distinct CDR3 sequences, roughly 15% of them present only once. The sequencing sample was made of PBMCs or a T cell subset sorted from them (not recorded which). The chain carries TRBV5-1 and TRBJ2-7; TRBD1 agrees at 10 bases. The receptor was isolated from a man aged 18-30 years who had mild COVID-19 (a few samples of this study predate the infection). Cell type and time point are not known. CDR3 amino acids: CASSLEGQGGDEQYF. The CDR3 bases are TGCGCCAGCAGCTTGGAAGGACAGGGGGGGGACGAGCAGTACTTC.